This TCR beta chain was identified during a study of T cell responses to AZD1222 COVID-19 vaccine. Looking at the study overall: The study pooled second doses at about 4 or about 12 weeks. Whole-study findings and limits: There were vaccine-associated CD4 TCRs across spike, dominant at 160-218 and 743-854. Spike-specific TCR breadth and depth both grew after two AZD1222 doses.

TCRdb keeps only in-frame clones here, not all; method: immunoSEQ multiplex PCR. The sample lists about 130,000 clones, approximately 93% occurring once. Concerning this clone: Its antigen is still unknown.

The TCR comes from an adult in good health. The source was peripheral blood, collected on day 0 of AZD1222 vaccination.

CDR3 amino acids: CASSLNSGGDQPQHF. In DNA, the CDR3 is TGCGCCAGCAGCTTGAATTCCGGGGGTGATCAGCCCCAGCATTTT. The V call is TRBV5-1, the J call TRBJ1-5; possible D gene TRBD1, 5 bases. V was pared by 1 base and J by 5 bases, with 13 bases between. The CDR3 extends over 15 amino acids. CDR1 and CDR2 from the germline V gene are SGHRS and YFSETQ.